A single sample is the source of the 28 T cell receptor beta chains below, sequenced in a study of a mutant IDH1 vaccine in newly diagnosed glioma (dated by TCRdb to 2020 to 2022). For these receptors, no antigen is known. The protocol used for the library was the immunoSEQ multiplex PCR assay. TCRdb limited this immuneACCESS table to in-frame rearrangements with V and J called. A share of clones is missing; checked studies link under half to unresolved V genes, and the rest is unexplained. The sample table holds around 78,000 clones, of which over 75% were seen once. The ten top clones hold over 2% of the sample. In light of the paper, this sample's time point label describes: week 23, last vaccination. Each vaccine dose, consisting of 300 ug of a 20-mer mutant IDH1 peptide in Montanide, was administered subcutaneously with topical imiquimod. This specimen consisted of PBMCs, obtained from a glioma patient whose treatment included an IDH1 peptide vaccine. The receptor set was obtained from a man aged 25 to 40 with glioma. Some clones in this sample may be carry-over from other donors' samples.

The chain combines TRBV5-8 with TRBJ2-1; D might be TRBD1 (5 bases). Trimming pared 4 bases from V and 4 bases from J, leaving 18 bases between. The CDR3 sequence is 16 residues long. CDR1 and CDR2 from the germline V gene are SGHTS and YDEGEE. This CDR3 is CASSRRGTQAYNEQFF. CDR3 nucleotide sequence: TGTGCCAGCAGCCGAAGGGGAACCCAAGCTTACAATGAGCAGTTCTTC.

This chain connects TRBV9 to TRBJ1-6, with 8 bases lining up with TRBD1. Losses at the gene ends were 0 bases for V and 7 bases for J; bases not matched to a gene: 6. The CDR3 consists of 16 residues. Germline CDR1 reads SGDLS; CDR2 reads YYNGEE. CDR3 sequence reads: CASSVEAGGKNSPLHF. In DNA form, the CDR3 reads TGTGCCAGCAGCGTAGAGGCAGGGGGCAAGAATTCACCCCTCCACTTT.

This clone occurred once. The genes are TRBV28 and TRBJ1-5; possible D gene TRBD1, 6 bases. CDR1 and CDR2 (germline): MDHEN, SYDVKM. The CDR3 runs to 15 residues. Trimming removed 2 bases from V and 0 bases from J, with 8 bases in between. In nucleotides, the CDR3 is TGTGCCAGCAGTTTAGGGGGCTTTAGCAATCAGCCCCAGCATTTT. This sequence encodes CASSLGGFSNQPQHF.

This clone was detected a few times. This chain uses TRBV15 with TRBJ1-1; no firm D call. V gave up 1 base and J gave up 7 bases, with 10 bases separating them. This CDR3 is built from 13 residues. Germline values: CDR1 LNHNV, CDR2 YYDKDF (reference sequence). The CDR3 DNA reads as TGTGCCACCAGCAGAGCCGGTTGGGGTGAAGCTTTCTTT. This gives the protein CATSRAGWGEAFF.

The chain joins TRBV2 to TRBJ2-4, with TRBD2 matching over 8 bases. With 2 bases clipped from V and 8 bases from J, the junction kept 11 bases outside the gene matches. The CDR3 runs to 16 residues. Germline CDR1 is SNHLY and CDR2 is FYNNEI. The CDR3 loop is CASSELGGGRLDIQYF. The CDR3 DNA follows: TGTGCCAGCAGTGAACTGGGCGGGGGGCGCTTGGACATTCAGTACTTC.

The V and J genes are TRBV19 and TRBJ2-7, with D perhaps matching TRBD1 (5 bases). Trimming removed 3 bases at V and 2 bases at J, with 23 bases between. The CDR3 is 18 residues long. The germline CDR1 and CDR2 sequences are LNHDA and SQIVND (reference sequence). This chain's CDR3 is CASSIPPSRQGGAYEQYF. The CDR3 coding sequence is TGTGCCAGTAGTATCCCGCCCAGTCGGCAGGGTGGGGCCTACGAGCAGTACTTC.

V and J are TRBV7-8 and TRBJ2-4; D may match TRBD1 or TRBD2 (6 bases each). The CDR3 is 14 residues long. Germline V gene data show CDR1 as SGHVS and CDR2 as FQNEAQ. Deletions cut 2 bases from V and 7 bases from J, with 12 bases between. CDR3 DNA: TGTGCCAGCAGCTTACGGGGGCACGCGAACATTCAGTACTTC. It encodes CASSLRGHANIQYF.

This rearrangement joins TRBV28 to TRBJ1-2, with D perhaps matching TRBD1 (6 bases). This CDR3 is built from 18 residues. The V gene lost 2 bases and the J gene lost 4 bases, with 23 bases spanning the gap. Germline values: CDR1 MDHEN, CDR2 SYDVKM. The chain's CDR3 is CASSLLRGVGGSLYGYTF. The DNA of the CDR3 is TGTGCCAGCAGTTTACTCCGAGGGGTAGGGGGTTCCCTCTATGGCTACACCTTC.

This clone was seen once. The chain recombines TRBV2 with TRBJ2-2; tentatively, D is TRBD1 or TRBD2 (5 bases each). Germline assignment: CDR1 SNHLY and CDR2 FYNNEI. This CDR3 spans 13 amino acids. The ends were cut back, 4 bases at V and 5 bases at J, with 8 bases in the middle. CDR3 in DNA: TGTGCCAGCAGTGGGGACCATACCGGGGAGCTGTTTTTT. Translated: CASSGDHTGELFF.

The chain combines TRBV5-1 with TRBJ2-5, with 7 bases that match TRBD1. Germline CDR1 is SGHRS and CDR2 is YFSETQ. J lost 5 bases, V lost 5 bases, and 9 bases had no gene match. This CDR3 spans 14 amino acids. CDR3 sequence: CASSQDRWGETQYF. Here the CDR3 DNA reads TGCGCCAGCAGTCAGGACAGGTGGGGGGAGACCCAGTACTTC.

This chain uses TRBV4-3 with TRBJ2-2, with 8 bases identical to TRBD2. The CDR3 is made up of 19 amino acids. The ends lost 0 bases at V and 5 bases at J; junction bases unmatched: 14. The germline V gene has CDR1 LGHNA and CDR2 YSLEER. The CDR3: CASSQEHGYGGAGTGELFF. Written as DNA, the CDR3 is TGCGCCAGCAGCCAAGAACACGGATACGGGGGGGCCGGGACCGGGGAGCTGTTTTTT.

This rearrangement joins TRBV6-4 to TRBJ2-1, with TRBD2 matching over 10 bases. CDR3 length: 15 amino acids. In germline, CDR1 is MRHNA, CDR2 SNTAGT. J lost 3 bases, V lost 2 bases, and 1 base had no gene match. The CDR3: CASSDGTSDYNEQFF. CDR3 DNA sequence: TGTGCCAGCAGTGACGGGACTAGCGACTACAATGAGCAGTTCTTC.

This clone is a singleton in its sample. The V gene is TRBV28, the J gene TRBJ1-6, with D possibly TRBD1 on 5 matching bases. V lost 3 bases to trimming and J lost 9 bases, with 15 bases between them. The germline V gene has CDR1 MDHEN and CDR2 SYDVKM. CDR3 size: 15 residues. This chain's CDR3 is CASSFGWPGGSPLHF. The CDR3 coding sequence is TGTGCCAGCAGTTTTGGGTGGCCCGGGGGTTCACCCCTCCACTTT.

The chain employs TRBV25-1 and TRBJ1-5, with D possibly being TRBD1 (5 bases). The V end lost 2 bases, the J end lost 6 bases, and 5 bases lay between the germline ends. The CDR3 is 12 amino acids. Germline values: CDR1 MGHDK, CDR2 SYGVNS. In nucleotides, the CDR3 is TGTGCCAGCAGTGAAAGGGGTCAGCCCCAGCATTTT. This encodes CASSERGQPQHF.

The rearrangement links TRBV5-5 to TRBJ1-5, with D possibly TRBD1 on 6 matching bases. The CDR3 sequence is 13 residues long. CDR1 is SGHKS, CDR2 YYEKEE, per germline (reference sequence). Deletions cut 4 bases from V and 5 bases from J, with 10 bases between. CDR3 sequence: CASSQTGYQPQHF. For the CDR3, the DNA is TGTGCCAGCAGCCAAACAGGGTATCAGCCCCAGCATTTT.

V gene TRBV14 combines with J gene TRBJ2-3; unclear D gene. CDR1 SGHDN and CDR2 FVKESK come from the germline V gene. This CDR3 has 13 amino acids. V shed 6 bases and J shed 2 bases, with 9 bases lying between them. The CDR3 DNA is TGTGCCAGCAGATTTACCGACACAGATACGCAGTATTTT. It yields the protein CASRFTDTDTQYF.

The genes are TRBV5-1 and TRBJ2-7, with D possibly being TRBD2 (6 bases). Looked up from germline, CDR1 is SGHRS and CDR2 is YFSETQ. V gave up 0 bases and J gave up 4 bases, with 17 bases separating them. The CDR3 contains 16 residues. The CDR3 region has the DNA TGCGCCAGCAGCTTGGAACCCTCGGAGGGGTTTTACGAGCAGTACTTC. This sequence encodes CASSLEPSEGFYEQYF.

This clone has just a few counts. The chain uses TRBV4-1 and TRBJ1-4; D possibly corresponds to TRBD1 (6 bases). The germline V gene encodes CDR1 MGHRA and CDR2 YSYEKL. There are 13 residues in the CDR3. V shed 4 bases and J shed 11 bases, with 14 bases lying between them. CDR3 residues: CASSPTDRNKLFF. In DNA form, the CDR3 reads TGCGCCAGCAGCCCTACCGACAGGAATAAACTGTTTTTT.

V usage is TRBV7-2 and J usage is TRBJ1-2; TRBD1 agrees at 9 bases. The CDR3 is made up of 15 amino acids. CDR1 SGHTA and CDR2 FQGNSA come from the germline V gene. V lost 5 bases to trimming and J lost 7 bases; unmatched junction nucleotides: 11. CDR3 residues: CASSVSGTGYRGYTF. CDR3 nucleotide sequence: TGTGCCAGCAGCGTGTCCGGGACAGGGTATCGTGGCTACACCTTC.

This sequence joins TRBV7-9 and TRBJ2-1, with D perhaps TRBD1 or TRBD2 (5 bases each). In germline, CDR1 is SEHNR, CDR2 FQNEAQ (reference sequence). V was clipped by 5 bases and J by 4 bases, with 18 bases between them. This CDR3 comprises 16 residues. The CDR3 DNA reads TGTGCCAGCAGCCCTTCGGGGACGGAGAGTTACAATGAGCAGTTCTTC. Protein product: CASSPSGTESYNEQFF.

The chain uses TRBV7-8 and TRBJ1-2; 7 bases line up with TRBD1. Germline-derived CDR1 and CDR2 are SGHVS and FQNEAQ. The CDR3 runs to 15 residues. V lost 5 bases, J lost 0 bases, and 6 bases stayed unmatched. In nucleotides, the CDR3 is TGTGCCAGCAGCCCCGACAGGGTTTCTAACTATGGCTACACCTTC. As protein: CASSPDRVSNYGYTF.

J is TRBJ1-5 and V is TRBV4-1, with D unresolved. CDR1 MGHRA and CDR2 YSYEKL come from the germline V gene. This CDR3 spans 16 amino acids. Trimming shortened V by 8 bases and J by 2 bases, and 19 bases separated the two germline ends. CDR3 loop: CASATTLVVGNQPQHF. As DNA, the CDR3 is TGCGCCAGCGCCACCACCTTGGTGGTCGGCAATCAGCCCCAGCATTTT.

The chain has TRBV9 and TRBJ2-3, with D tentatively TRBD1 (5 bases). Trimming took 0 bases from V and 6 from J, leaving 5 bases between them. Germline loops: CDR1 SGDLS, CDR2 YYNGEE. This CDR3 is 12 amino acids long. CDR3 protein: CASSVDRDTQYF. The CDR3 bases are TGTGCCAGCAGCGTAGACAGGGATACGCAGTATTTT.

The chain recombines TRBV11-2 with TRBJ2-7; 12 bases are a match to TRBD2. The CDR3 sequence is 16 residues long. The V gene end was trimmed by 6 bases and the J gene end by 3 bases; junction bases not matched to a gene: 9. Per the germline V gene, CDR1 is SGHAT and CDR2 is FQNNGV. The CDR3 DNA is TGTGCCAGCAGGCCCGGACTAGCGGGACGAAGCTACGAGCAGTACTTC. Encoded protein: CASRPGLAGRSYEQYF.

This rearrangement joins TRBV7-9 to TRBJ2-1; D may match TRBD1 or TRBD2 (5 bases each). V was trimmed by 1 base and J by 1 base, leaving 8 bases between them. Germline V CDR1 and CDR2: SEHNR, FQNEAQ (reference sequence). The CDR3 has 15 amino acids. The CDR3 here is CASSLVGVSYNEQFF. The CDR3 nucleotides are TGTGCCAGCAGCTTAGTGGGGGTGTCCTACAATGAGCAGTTCTTC.

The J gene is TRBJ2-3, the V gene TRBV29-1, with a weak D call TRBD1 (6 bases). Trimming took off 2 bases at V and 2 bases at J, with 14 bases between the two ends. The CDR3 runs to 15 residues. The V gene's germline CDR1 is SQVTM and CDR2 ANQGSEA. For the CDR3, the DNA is TGCAGCGTTGAAAGGGCAGGGACATACACAGATACGCAGTATTTT. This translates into CSVERAGTYTDTQYF.

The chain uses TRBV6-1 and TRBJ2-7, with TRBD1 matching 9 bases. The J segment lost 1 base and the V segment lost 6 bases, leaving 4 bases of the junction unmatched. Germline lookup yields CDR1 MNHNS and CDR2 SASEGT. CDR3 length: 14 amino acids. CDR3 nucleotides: TGTGCCAGCAGCGGACAGGGGTCATCCTACGAGCAGTACTTC. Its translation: CASSGQGSSYEQYF.

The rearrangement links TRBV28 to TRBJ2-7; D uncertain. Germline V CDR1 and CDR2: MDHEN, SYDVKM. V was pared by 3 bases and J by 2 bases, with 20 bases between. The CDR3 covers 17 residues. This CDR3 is CASSFTQMGVITYEQYF. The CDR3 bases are TGTGCCAGCAGTTTCACACAGATGGGCGTGATAACCTACGAGCAGTACTTC.